Listed below are T cell receptor beta chains from one sample, sequenced in a study of T-cell memory formation after mild COVID-19. TCRdb redid the calling of the 5' RACE reads with MiXCR, one entry per CDR3 protein. This table holds 350,000 to 500,000 distinct CDR3 sequences, more than 15% found once. The sample consisted of PBMCs or a T cell subset sorted from them (not recorded which). The receptors shown here come from a man between 18 and 29 years old who had mild COVID-19 (a few samples of this study predate the infection). Cell type and time point are not known. The CDR3 runs from the conserved cysteine through the conserved F or W. Fields, in order: clone size, D gene, V gene, J gene, CDR3 DNA, CDR3 protein. D genes are given only for firm matches. Part of the rows lack a size; the others show once, few, many or a class for expanded clones.

many	-	TRBV25-1	TRBJ2-5	TGTGCCAGCAGCGCCGGGACTCATCGGGAGACCCAGTACTTC	CASSAGTHRETQYF
few	-	TRBV6-2/TRBV6-3	TRBJ2-1	TGTGCCAGCAGTCCAGGGGACTACAATGAGCAGTTCTTC	CASSPGDYNEQFF
-	TRBD2	TRBV6-1	TRBJ2-7	TGTGCCAGCAGTGAAGTTTCGAGCGGGAGCTACGAGCAGTACTTC	CASSEVSSGSYEQYF
-	TRBD2	TRBV5-1	TRBJ2-3	TGCGCCAGCAGCACGGGACTAGCGGGGGCCCGCACAGATACGCAGTATTTT	CASSTGLAGARTDTQYF
-	TRBD1	TRBV5-1	TRBJ1-6	TGCGCCAGCAGCGAGCAGGGGGCTAATTCACCCCTCCACTTT	CASSEQGANSPLHF
-	-	TRBV5-1	TRBJ2-5	TGCGCCAGCAGCCGAGACAATAACCAAGAGACCCAGTACTTC	CASSRDNNQETQYF
few	TRBD1	TRBV5-1	TRBJ2-3	TGCGCCAGCTTTACAGGGGGCACAGATACGCAGTATTTT	CASFTGGTDTQYF
-	-	TRBV4-2	TRBJ1-1	TGTGCCAGCAGCCAGGTCGACACCAACACTGAAGCTTTCTTT	CASSQVDTNTEAFF
few	TRBD1	TRBV7-3	TRBJ2-7	TGTGCCAGCAGCCCCGGGACAGGGGCCGAGCAGTACTTC	CASSPGTGAEQYF
-	-	TRBV24-1	TRBJ2-7	TGTGCCACCAGTGATTCACGGGGGACAGCACTCTACGAGCAGTACTTC	CATSDSRGTALYEQYF
many	TRBD1	TRBV7-6	TRBJ2-3	TGTGCCAGCAGCTTAGCGCCCGGGGGACAGGGGATCGATACGCAGTATTTT	CASSLAPGGQGIDTQYF
few	-	TRBV3-1	TRBJ1-1	TGTGCCAGCAGCCCAATGTCGAGACCCAACACTGAAGCTTTCTTT	CASSPMSRPNTEAFF
-	TRBD2	TRBV5-1	TRBJ2-7	TGCGCCAGCAGCTTGAATGACCGGGGGGTCACCTACGAGCAGTACTTC	CASSLNDRGVTYEQYF
few	-	TRBV20-1	TRBJ1-3	TGCAGTGCTAGAGAAGTCCGGGCCGGAAACACCATATATTTT	CSAREVRAGNTIYF
many	TRBD1	TRBV5-1	TRBJ2-7	TGCGCCAGCATCGGACAGGGCTCCTACGAGCAGTACTTC	CASIGQGSYEQYF